This entry features one TCR beta chain sequence. As yet, its antigen is unknown. Unique molecular identifiers were used in preparing the TCRbeta library. TCRdb reanalysed the PCR reads using MiXCR and keeps one entry per CDR3 protein. The data contain about 830,000 distinct CDR3 sequences, under 20% of them singletons. This sample is drawn from a study of T-cell reconstitution after alpha-beta-depleted transplantation in children. Regarding the study as a whole: The origin of high day-60 TCRbeta diversity in some patients lay in surviving recipient T cells and thymic progenitors.

Trimming shortened V by 1 base and J by 4 bases, and 13 bases separated the two germline ends. Germline CDR1 SQVTM, CDR2 ANQGSEA. CDR3 length: 14 amino acids. Sequences were derived from PBMCs, mostly from graft donor cells, sampled 360 days after TCRalphabeta/CD19-depleted stem cell transplant. The receptor's source is a male patient aged 10 to 17 who had a stem cell transplant for acute lymphoblastic leukemia, so the T cells may come from the graft donor. The rearrangement links TRBV29-1 to TRBJ1-2; no clear D gene. CDR3 bases: TGCAGCGTTGAAGGGGTAGGTCCGGGCTATGGCTACACCTTC. This codes for CSVEGVGPGYGYTF.